This T cell receptor beta chain derives from a study of type 1 and type 2 diabetes patients. Deletions cut 8 bases from V and 4 bases from J, with 14 bases between. The CDR3 spans 13 residues. Genomic DNA was the PCR template. Multiplex PCR with 30 forward and 13 reverse primers amplified the TCR beta CDR3. From the multiplex PCR reads, TCRdb called clonotypes with MiXCR, one entry per CDR3 protein. The sample carries 270,000 or so distinct CDR3 sequences, more than 45% recorded once. This TCR came from a young man with type 2 diabetes. The sequenced sample consisted of peripheral blood mononuclear cells (PBMCs). The chain employs TRBV12-3 or TRBV12-4 and TRBJ1-2; no firm D call. The CDR3 region is CASSNGEGYGYTF. Here the CDR3 DNA reads TGTGCCAGCTCTAATGGGGAAGGCTATGGCTACACCTTC.